The rows below give T cell receptor beta chains drawn from one sample of a study of blood T cells in healthy people across ages. TCRdb reprocessed the 5' RACE reads via MiXCR and lists one record per CDR3 protein. The repertoire holds about 320,000 distinct CDR3 sequences, around 30% seen once, with 29% in the top ten. Sequencing was performed on blood. The receptor set was obtained from a woman in her seventies in good health. The CDR3 runs from the conserved cysteine through the conserved F or W. The D gene is left open where the match is weak. Expanded clones are given a class, and other clones once, few, many or no size at all.

TRBJ2-1,TRBV5-1,NA,TRBD1,TGCGCCAGCAGCATGGACAGGGATGAGCAGTTCTTC,CASSMDRDEQFF
TRBJ1-1,TRBV9,NA,NA,TGTGCCAGCAGCGTAGTCGAAATGAACACTGAAGCTTTCTTT,CASSVVEMNTEAFF
TRBJ2-7,TRBV7-9,many,NA,TGTGCCAGCAGCAACGGGGGAAGTAAAGAGCAGTACTTC,CASSNGGSKEQYF
TRBJ1-2,TRBV20-1,many,TRBD1,TGCAGTGCTAGAGATGGGGGGCGGACAGGCTACTACACCTTC,CSARDGGRTGYYTF
TRBJ2-4,TRBV5-1,NA,TRBD2,TGCGCCAGCAGCTTGGGGCTAGCGGGAGTGGTTGGACAGGCCAAAAACATTCAGTACTTC,CASSLGLAGVVGQAKNIQYF
TRBJ2-1,TRBV7-2,many,NA,TGTGCCAGCAGCTTCTTGACTAGCAATGAGCAGTTCTTC,CASSFLTSNEQFF
TRBJ2-1,TRBV9,few,NA,TGTGCCAGCAACGTCGCGGGTAGCTCCTACAATGAGCAGTTCTTC,CASNVAGSSYNEQFF
TRBJ1-1,TRBV3-1,NA,NA,TGTGCCAGCAGCCTTAGCGGGACATTGAACACTGAAGCTTTCTTT,CASSLSGTLNTEAFF
TRBJ1-3,TRBV28,NA,TRBD1,TGTGCCAGCAGGCCCGGGACAGCAACAGGAAACACCATATATTTT,CASRPGTATGNTIYF
TRBJ2-7,TRBV6-1,NA,NA,TGTGCCAGCTTTAGTGGAATCTACGAGCAGTACTTC,CASFSGIYEQYF
TRBJ2-1,TRBV19,NA,NA,TGTGCCAGTAGCCTCGGTCGGTACAGTGAGCAGTTCTTC,CASSLGRYSEQFF
TRBJ2-5,TRBV29-1,NA,NA,TGCAGCGTTGTTACAGGGCGACGAGAGACCCAGTACTTC,CSVVTGRRETQYF
TRBJ1-6,TRBV4-2,few,TRBD1,TGTGCCAGCAGGCCGGGACAGGGTTGGTCACCCCTCCACTTT,CASRPGQGWSPLHF
TRBJ2-1,TRBV7-3,NA,TRBD1,TGTGCCAGCAGCTTAACCAGGGACAGCTACAATGAGCAGTTCTTC,CASSLTRDSYNEQFF
TRBJ2-2,TRBV5-1,few,TRBD1,TGCGCCAGCCAGACAGGGGAAAGCACCGGGGAGCTGTTTTTT,CASQTGESTGELFF
TRBJ2-2,TRBV20-1,few,TRBD2,TGCAGTGTGTCGGGAGGACGCGTCACCGGGGAGCTGTTTTTT,CSVSGGRVTGELFF
TRBJ1-2,TRBV20-1,NA,NA,TGCAGTGCTGCTCCGGGCAGGGCTTTTGGCTACACCTTC,CSAAPGRAFGYTF
TRBJ1-5,TRBV29-1,NA,NA,TGCAGCGTGGCCCTTTCCCTAGAGGGGCCCCAGCATTTT,CSVALSLEGPQHF